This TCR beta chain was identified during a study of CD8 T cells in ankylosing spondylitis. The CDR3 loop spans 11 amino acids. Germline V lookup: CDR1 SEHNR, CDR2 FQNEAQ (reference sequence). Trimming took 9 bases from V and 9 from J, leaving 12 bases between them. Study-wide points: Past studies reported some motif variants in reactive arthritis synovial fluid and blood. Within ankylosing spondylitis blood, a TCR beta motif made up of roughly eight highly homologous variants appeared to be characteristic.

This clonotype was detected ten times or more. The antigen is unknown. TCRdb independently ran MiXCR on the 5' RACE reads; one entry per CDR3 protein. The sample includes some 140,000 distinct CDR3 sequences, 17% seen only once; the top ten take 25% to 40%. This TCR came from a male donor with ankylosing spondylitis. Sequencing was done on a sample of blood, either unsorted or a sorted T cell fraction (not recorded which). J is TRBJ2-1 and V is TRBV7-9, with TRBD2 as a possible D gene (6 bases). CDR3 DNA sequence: TGTGCCAGTCTACGGGGGATTGAGCAGTTCTTC. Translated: CASLRGIEQFF.